What follows describes a single TCR beta chain. The data were produced by immunoSEQ multiplex PCR, yet TCRdb's version contains in-frame clones alone and is incomplete. Of 260,000 or so clones listed, 85% are singletons. Germline loops: CDR1 MNHEY, CDR2 SVGAGI. The CDR3 totals 14 residues. Trimming took off 7 bases at V and 4 bases at J, with 16 bases between the two ends. These data are taken from a study of blood T cell repertoires in COVID-19. The chain uses TRBV6-5 and TRBJ1-1, with D possibly being TRBD1 (5 bases). The clonotype was recovered from a woman aged 50 to 65 who had recovered from COVID-19. The source material was PBMCs or T cells enriched from blood (not recorded which). The CDR3, as DNA: TGTGCCAGCAAGTGGCAGGGCGACAGCACTGAAGCTTTCTTT. Translated, it gives CASKWQGDSTEAFF.